The entry that follows covers one T cell receptor (beta chain) sequence. Its target is not known. This entry comes from a study of cytomegalovirus exposure and HLA in healthy donors. Study-wide findings and caveats: With further analysis later on, most CMV-associated TCR beta chains appeared HLA-restricted. Later on, an analysis found that several of the most significant clusters appeared to be linked to common viral pathogens, which included parvovirus B19.

Primers for the PCR totalled 60 Vbeta and 13 Jbeta. Some clones are missing from TCRdb's copy, which holds only in-frame ones; the method was immunoSEQ multiplex PCR. Of over 150,000 clones in the sample, more than 75% are singletons; the top ten hold about 1.6%. This clonotype was obtained from a girl aged 10 to 17 in good health and CMV-seropositive. Input material: PBMCs.

CDR3 in amino acids: CASSPRYGTTSQETQYF. In nucleotides, the CDR3 is TGCGCCAGCAGCCCGAGGTATGGGACAACCTCACAAGAGACCCAGTACTTC. The chain links TRBV5-1 to TRBJ2-5, with a tentative D call TRBD1 (6 bases). The CDR3 extends over 17 amino acids. The V end lost 4 bases, the J end lost 2 bases, and 21 bases lay between the germline ends. Germline V gives CDR1 SGHRS, CDR2 YFSETQ. The whole variable domain, filled in from reference TRBV5-1 and TRBJ2-5, reads KAGVTQTPRYLIKTRGQQVTLSCSPISGHRSVSWYQQTPGQGLQFLFEYFSETQRNKGNFPGRFSGRQFSNSRSEMNVSTLELGDSALYLCASSPRYGTTSQETQYFGPGTRLLVL.